This TCR beta chain derives from a study of blood T cell repertoires in COVID-19. This clone occurred a few times. Living in about two dozen US areas, the participants were between roughly 18 and 90 years of age. Cohorts were based on clinical histories the participants reported. Methods used by the authors: Amplification of reference gene primers provided the estimated nucleated cell counts. Method: immunoSEQ multiplex PCR; TCRdb's copy keeps in-frame clones and lacks some. The DNA was the basis for D and trimming; V, J and clone size are from that table. The sample holds roughly 150,000 clones; 79% are singletons and the top ten take around 20%. Germline V gene sequence: CDR1 LGHNA, CDR2 YSLEER. V dropped 0 bases and J dropped 8; count of bases not matched to a gene: 8. The length of the CDR3 is 15 residues.

The specimen was PBMCs or T cells enriched from blood (not recorded which). The receptor was derived from a woman in her seventies in a cohort exposed to, infected with or recovered from COVID-19 (not recorded which). The chain couples TRBV4-3 to TRBJ1-2; 8 bases are shared with TRBD1. CDR3 DNA sequence: TGCGCCAGCAGCCAAGACGACAGGGGTGGGTACGGCTACACCTTC. It specifies CASSQDDRGGYGYTF.